The 19 T cell receptor beta chains given below trace back to one sample, sequenced in a study of blood T cell repertoires in COVID-19. Libraries were prepared by immunoSEQ multiplex PCR; TCRdb keeps only in-frame clonotypes and omits some of them. The sample lists about 400,000 clones; around 90% were seen once. The sequencing sample was made of peripheral blood. The receptor source for this set is a man aged 40-55 years with acute or convalescent COVID-19.

The J gene is TRBJ1-1, the V gene TRBV6-5; D is perhaps TRBD1 (6 bases). V lost 6 bases to trimming and J lost 5 bases, with 13 bases between them. Looked up from germline, CDR1 is MNHEY and CDR2 is SVGAGI. The CDR3 is made up of 13 amino acids. CDR3 residues: CASSLGQGTEAFF. CDR3 nucleotides: TGTGCCAGCAGCCTCGGGCAGGGGACTGAAGCTTTCTTT.

V gene TRBV15 combines with J gene TRBJ2-7, with D unresolved. Between the trimmed V and J ends, which lost 8 bases and 4 bases, there was a span of 18 bases. Germline CDR1 and CDR2: LNHNV and YYDKDF (reference sequence). The CDR3 is made up of 14 amino acids. The CDR3 region is CATRNAGGDYEQYF. CDR3 nucleotide sequence: TGTGCCACCCGCAATGCAGGTGGCGATTACGAGCAGTACTTC.

CDR3 residues: CASSLGQGVYEQYF. The CDR3, as DNA: TGTGCCAGCAGTCTGGGACAGGGAGTCTACGAGCAGTACTTC. The gene calls are TRBV27 and TRBJ2-7; 9 bases are shared with TRBD1. CDR1 and CDR2 (germline): MNHEY, SMNVEV (reference sequence). The V gene end was trimmed by 5 bases and the J gene end by 3 bases; junction bases not matched to a gene: 5. The CDR3 contains 14 residues.

The chain joins TRBV29-1 to TRBJ1-2; TRBD1 might be the D (6 bases). The ends were cut back, 1 base at V and 5 bases at J, with 11 bases in the middle. The CDR3 runs to 13 residues. The germline V gene has CDR1 SQVTM and CDR2 ANQGSEA. DNA for the CDR3: TGCAGCGTTGAAGGCCCCAGGGGATATGGCTACACCTTC. It specifies CSVEGPRGYGYTF.

The chain recombines TRBV6-5 with TRBJ2-3; a weak D match, TRBD1 (5 bases). From germline, CDR1 is MNHEY and CDR2 SVGAGI. CDR3 length: 14 amino acids. V shed 6 bases and J shed 0 bases, with 10 bases lying between them. The CDR3 region is CASSRQRSTDTQYF. CDR3 DNA sequence: TGTGCCAGCAGCAGACAGCGTAGCACAGATACGCAGTATTTT.

The V call is TRBV10-3, the J call TRBJ1-2; D unclear. V was pared by 5 bases and J by 3 bases, with 19 bases between. CDR1 is ENHRY and CDR2 is SYGVKD in the germline V gene. CDR3 length equals 16 residues. The CDR3 DNA is TGTGCCATCAGTTCCCCTTTGGGGAGTGCTTACTATGGCTACACCTTC. Its protein is CAISSPLGSAYYGYTF.

The chain joins TRBV7-9 to TRBJ1-6; no clear D. From germline, CDR1 is SEHNR and CDR2 FQNEAQ (reference sequence). This CDR3 contains 17 residues. Between the trimmed V and J ends, which lost 5 bases and 0 bases, there was a span of 14 bases. Here the CDR3 DNA reads TGTGCCAGCAGCCATGACCTGGGGAGCTCCTATAATTCACCCCTCCACTTT. Protein: CASSHDLGSSYNSPLHF.

The chain couples TRBV6-5 to TRBJ1-2; D gene ambiguous. Trimming took off 0 bases at V and 4 bases at J, with 15 bases between the two ends. This CDR3 has 16 residues. Germline CDR1 and CDR2: MNHEY and SVGAGI. CDR3 sequence (DNA): TGTGCCAGCAGTTACTCGCGTTACCCCACCGGCTATGGCTACACCTTC. Translating gives CASSYSRYPTGYGYTF.

This chain joins TRBV27 and TRBJ1-1; maybe TRBD1 (6 bases). Germline values: CDR1 MNHEY, CDR2 SMNVEV (reference sequence). The CDR3 is 13 residues long. Trimming removed 2 bases at V and 6 bases at J, with 10 bases between. CDR3 region: CASSLAGDPEAFF. Here the CDR3 DNA reads TGTGCCAGCAGTTTAGCAGGGGATCCTGAAGCTTTCTTT.

J is TRBJ2-7 and V is TRBV15; D perhaps matches TRBD2 (5 bases). Trimming removed 0 bases at V and 9 bases at J, with 15 bases between. CDR1 is LNHNV and CDR2 is YYDKDF in the germline V gene (reference sequence). There are 14 residues in the CDR3. The CDR3 reads CATSRESGLVRQYF. The CDR3, as DNA: TGTGCCACCAGCAGAGAATCGGGGTTAGTACGGCAGTACTTC.

The rearrangement links TRBV7-9 to TRBJ2-7, with D possibly being TRBD1 (5 bases). Germline CDR1 and CDR2: SEHNR and FQNEAQ (reference sequence). V was clipped by 2 bases and J by 5 bases, with 22 bases between them. CDR3 size: 17 residues. For the CDR3, the DNA is TGTGCCAGCAGCTTATTTGGACCAACCCAGGGTAAAAACGAGCAGTACTTC. It yields the protein CASSLFGPTQGKNEQYF. Full variable domain (rest looked up from reference TRBV7-9 and TRBJ2-7): DTGVSQNPRHKITKRGQNVTFRCDPISEHNRLYWYRQTLGQGPEFLTYFQNEAQLEKSRLLSDRFSAERPKGSFSTLEIQRTEQGDSAMYLCASSLFGPTQGKNEQYFGPGTRLTVT.

The chain uses TRBV7-3 and TRBJ1-2; D uncertain. Trimming pared 2 bases from V and 3 bases from J, leaving 10 bases between. This CDR3 spans 14 amino acids. Looked up from germline, CDR1 is SGHTA and CDR2 is FQGTGA. Written as DNA, the CDR3 is TGTGCCAGCAGCTTAGGTGTCGGAGACTATGGCTACACCTTC. This codes for CASSLGVGDYGYTF.

V and J are TRBV7-8 and TRBJ2-7, with D perhaps TRBD1 (6 bases). Trimming left V 2 bases short and J 3 bases short, with 11 bases between. This CDR3 contains 14 residues. From germline, CDR1 is SGHVS and CDR2 FQNEAQ. CDR3 bases: TGTGCCAGCAGCTTACTACAGGGATACTACGAGCAGTACTTC. Translated: CASSLLQGYYEQYF.

This sequence joins TRBV4-2 and TRBJ2-7; D is unresolved. Germline V gives CDR1 LGHNA, CDR2 YNFKEQ. This CDR3 has 14 residues. The V end lost 2 bases, the J end lost 4 bases, and 12 bases lay between the germline ends. CDR3: CASSQRLGSYEQYF. CDR3 nucleotide sequence: TGTGCCAGCAGCCAACGTCTAGGTTCTTACGAGCAGTACTTC.

The table lists this clone with a count of one. J is TRBJ1-5 and V is TRBV4-1; D is ambiguous. With 2 bases removed from V and 6 bases from J, the gap between germline ends came to 11 bases. The CDR3 has 14 amino acids. Per germline, CDR1 MGHRA and CDR2 YSYEKL. CDR3 DNA sequence: TGCGCCAGCAGCCAATATATCGAGGGTCAGCCCCAGCATTTT. Amino acid sequence: CASSQYIEGQPQHF.

V and J are TRBV4-3 and TRBJ1-3; a weak D match, TRBD1 (5 bases). Looked up from germline, CDR1 is LGHNA and CDR2 is YSLEER. The ends were cut back, 0 bases at V and 2 bases at J, with 14 bases in the middle. The CDR3 length is 17 residues. The CDR3 nucleotides read TGCGCCAGCAGCCAAGAGTCGACAGTTGAAGCTGGAAACACCATATATTTT. Translating it yields CASSQESTVEAGNTIYF.

The chain is built from TRBV7-9 and TRBJ1-5; 9 bases map to TRBD1. CDR1 is SEHNR, CDR2 FQNEAQ, per germline (reference sequence). The CDR3 length is 14 residues. Trimming removed 5 bases from V and 4 bases from J; junction bases left unmatched: 3. Written as DNA, the CDR3 is TGTGCCAGCAGCCGCGGACAGGGGAATCAGCCCCAGCATTTT. It codes for CASSRGQGNQPQHF. The whole variable domain, remainder taken from reference TRBV7-9 and TRBJ1-5, is DTGVSQNPRHKITKRGQNVTFRCDPISEHNRLYWYRQTLGQGPEFLTYFQNEAQLEKSRLLSDRFSAERPKGSFSTLEIQRTEQGDSAMYLCASSRGQGNQPQHFGDGTRLSIL.

The gene calls are TRBV14 and TRBJ2-3; TRBD2 might be the D (5 bases). The CDR3 runs to 15 residues. The germline V and J ends were trimmed by 1 base and 2 bases, with 10 bases remaining between them. CDR1 SGHDN and CDR2 FVKESK come from the germline V gene. CDR3 DNA sequence: TGTGCCAGCAGCCAAGCCCGGGGTATCACAGATACGCAGTATTTT. It translates to CASSQARGITDTQYF. Drawing the rest from reference TRBV14 and TRBJ2-3, the complete variable domain is EAGVTQFPSHSVIEKGQTVTLRCDPISGHDNLYWYRRVMGKEIKFLLHFVKESKQDESGMPNNRFLAERTGGTYSTLKVQPAELEDSGVYFCASSQARGITDTQYFGPGTRLTVL.

This chain links TRBV28 with TRBJ2-7; D ambiguous. With 7 bases removed from V and 0 bases from J, the gap between germline ends came to 4 bases. There are 11 residues in the CDR3. Germline V gives CDR1 MDHEN, CDR2 SYDVKM. The CDR3, as DNA: TGTGCCAGCATCTCCTCCTACGAGCAGTACTTC. It codes for CASISSYEQYF.